This TCR beta chain was captured by sequencing in a study of beta chain features in type 1 diabetes. Overall study results and limits: Comparison showed that naive, central memory and Treg TCRB repertoires appeared more similar among patients than among healthy donors.

Sampling consisted of one heparinised blood draw per donor, averaging about 116 mL. Via CD45RO/CCR7/CD25/CD127/CD95/CD27, cells of the CD4+ naive, central memory, regulatory and stem cell-like memory subsets were sorted. This CDR3 contains 12 residues. V was pared by 0 bases and J by 8 bases, with 10 bases between. Germline CDR1 reads GTSNPN; CDR2 reads SVGIG (reference sequence). This clone has a handful of counts. Its antigen is not known. Sequencing targeted expressed TCRB transcripts, as all isolated RNA had been reverse transcribed. The assay was immunoSEQ multiplex PCR, and TCRdb's table has in-frame clones only and misses some. The sample contains hundreds of thousands of clones, 11% to 15% of which appear only once.

The chain couples TRBV30 to TRBJ1-2, with D possibly being TRBD1 (5 bases). The sequenced material came from central memory CD4+ T cells from blood. This sequence originates from a man aged 30 to 45 in good health. This CDR3 reads CAWSVSGHGYTF. For the CDR3, the DNA is TGTGCCTGGAGTGTATCGGGGCACGGCTACACCTTC.